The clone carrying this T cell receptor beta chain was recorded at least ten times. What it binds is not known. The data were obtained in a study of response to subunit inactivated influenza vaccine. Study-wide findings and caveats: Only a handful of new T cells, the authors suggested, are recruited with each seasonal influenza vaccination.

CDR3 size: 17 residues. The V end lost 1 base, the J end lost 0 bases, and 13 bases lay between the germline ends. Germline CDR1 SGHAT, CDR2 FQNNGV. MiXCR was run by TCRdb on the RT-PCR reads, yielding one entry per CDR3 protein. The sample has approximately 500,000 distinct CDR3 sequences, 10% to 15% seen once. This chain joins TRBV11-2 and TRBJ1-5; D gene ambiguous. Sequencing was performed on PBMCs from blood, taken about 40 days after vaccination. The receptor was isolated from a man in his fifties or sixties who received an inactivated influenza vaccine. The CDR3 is CASSLVQARYSNQPQHF. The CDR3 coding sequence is TGTGCCAGCAGCTTAGTTCAGGCGCGGTATAGCAATCAGCCCCAGCATTTT.